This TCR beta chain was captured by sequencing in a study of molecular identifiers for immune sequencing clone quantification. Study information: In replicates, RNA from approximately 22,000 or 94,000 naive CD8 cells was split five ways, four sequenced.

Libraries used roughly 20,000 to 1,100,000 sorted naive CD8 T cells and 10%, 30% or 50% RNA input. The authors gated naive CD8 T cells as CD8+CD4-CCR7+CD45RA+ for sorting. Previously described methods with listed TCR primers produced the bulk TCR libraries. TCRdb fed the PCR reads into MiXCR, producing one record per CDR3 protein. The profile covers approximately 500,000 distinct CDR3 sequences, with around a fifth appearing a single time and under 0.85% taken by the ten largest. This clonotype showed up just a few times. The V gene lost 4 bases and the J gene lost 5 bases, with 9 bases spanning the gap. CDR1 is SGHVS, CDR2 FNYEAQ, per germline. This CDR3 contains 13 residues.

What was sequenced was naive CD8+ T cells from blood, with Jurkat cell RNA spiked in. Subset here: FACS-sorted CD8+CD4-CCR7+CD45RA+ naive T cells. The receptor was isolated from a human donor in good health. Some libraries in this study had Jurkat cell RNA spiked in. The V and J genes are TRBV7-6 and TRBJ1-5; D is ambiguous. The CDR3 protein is CASSYEEHQPQHF. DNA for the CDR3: TGTGCCAGCAGCTACGAAGAGCATCAGCCCCAGCATTTT.